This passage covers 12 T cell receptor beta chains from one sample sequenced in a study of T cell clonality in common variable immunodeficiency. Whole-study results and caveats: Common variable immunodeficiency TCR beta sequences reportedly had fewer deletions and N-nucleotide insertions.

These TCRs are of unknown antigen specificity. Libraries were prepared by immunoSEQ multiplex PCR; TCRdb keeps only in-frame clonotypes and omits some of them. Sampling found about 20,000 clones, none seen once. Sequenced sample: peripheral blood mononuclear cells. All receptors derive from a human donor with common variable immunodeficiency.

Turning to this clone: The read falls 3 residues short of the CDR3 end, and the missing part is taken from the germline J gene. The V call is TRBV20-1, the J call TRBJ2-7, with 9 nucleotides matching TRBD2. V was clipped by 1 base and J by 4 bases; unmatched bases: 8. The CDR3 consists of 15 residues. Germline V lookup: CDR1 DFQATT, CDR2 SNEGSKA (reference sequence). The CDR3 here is CSARVGSGSIYEQYF. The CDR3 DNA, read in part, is TGCAGTGCTAGAGTCGGTAGCGGGAGTATTTACGAG.

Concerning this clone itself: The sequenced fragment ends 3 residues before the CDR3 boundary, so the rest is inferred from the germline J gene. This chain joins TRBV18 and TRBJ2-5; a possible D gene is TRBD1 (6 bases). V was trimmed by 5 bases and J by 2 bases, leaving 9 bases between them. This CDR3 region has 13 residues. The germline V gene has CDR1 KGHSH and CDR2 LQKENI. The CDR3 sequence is CASSSGQQETQYF. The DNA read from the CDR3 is TGTGCCAGCTCATCAGGACAGCAAGAGACC. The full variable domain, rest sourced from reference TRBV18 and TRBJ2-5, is NAGVMQNPRHLVRRRGQEARLRCSPMKGHSHVYWYRQLPEEGLKFMVYLQKENIIDESGMPKERFSAEFPKEGPSILRIQQVVRGDSAAYFCASSSGQQETQYFGPGTRLLVL.

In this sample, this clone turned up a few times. The CDR3 spells CASSPGTRGYNEQFF. The CDR3 DNA, read in part, is TGTGCCAGCTCACCAGGGACTAGGGGATACAATGAG. The chain employs TRBV18 and TRBJ2-1, with 8 bases identical to TRBD2. Read sequence stops 3 residues before the CDR3 end, and the germline J gene provides the missing end. The V gene's germline CDR1 is KGHSH and CDR2 LQKENI. J lost 4 bases, V lost 2 bases, and 4 bases had no gene match. The CDR3 sequence is 15 residues long.

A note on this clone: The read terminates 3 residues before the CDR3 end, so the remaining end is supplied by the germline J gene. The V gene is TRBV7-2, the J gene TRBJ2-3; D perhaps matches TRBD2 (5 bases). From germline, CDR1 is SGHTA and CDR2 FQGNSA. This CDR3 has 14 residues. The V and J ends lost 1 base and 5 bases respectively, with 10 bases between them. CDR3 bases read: TGTGCCAGCAGCTTAGGACTAATAGGAGATACG. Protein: CASSLGLIGDT. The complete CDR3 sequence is CASSLGLIGDTQYF.

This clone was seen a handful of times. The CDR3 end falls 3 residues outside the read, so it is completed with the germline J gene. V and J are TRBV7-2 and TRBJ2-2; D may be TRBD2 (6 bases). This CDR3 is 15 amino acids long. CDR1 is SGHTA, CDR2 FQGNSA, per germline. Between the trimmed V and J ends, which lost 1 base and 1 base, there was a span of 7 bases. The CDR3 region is CASSLVGGNTGELFF. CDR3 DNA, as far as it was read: TGTGCCAGCAGCTTAGTCGGGGGGAACACCGGGGAG.

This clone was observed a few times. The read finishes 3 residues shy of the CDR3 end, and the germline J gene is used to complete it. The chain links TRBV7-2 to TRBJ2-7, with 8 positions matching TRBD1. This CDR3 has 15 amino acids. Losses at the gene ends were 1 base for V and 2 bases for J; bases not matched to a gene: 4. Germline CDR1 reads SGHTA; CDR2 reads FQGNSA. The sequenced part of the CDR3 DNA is TGTGCCAGCAGCTTAGGCAGGGGGCTAACCTACGAG. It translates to CASSLGRGLTYE. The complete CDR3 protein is CASSLGRGLTYEQYF. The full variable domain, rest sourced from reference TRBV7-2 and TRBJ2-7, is GAGVSQSPSNKVTEKGKDVELRCDPISGHTALYWYRQSLGQGLEFLIYFQGNSAPDKSGLPSDRFSAERTGGSVSTLTIQRTQQEDSAVYLCASSLGRGLTYEQYFGPGTRLTVT.

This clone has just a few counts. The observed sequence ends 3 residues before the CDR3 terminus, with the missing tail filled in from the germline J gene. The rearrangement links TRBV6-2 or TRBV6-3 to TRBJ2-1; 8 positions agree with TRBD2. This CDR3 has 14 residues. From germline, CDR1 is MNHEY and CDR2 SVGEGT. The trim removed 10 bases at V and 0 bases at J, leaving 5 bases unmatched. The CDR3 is CATSGGPSYNEQFF. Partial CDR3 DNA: TGTGCCACCAGCGGGGGACCCTCCTACAATGAG.

The sequenced CDR3 bases are TGTGCCAGCTCACCGGCTATTTCCGGGACAGGGATTAACACCGGGGAG. This translates into CASSPAISGTGINTGE. The whole CDR3 protein reads CASSPAISGTGINTGELFF. The chain links TRBV18 to TRBJ2-2; 9 bases agree with TRBD1. The sequenced fragment ends 3 residues before the CDR3 boundary, so the rest is inferred from the germline J gene. Trimming removed 3 bases from V and 2 bases from J; junction bases left unmatched: 13. Germline CDR1 KGHSH, CDR2 LQKENI. The CDR3 is made up of 19 amino acids.

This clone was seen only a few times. The CDR3 here is CASSPRIGSGSSTDTQYF. The CDR3 DNA, read in part, is TGTGCCAGCTCACCACGAATCGGCAGCGGATCAAGCACAGATACG. This chain uses TRBV18 with TRBJ2-3; a weak D match, TRBD2 (5 bases). The read falls 3 residues short of the CDR3 end, and the missing part is taken from the germline J gene. V gave up 1 base and J gave up 0 bases, with 17 bases separating them. This CDR3 has 18 residues. CDR1 and CDR2 (germline): KGHSH, LQKENI.

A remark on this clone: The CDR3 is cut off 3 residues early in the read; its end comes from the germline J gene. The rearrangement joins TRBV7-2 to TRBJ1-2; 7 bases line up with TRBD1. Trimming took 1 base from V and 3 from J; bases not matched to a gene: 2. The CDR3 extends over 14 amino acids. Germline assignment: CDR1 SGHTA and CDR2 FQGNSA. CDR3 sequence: CASSLEQGYYGYTF. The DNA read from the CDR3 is TGTGCCAGCAGCTTAGAACAGGGGTACTATGGC.

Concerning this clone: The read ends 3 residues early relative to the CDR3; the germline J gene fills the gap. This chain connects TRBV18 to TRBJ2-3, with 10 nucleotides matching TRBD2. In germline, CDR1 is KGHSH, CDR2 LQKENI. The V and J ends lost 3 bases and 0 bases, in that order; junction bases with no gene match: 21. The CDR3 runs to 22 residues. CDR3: CASSPTHLSATSGERSTDTQYF. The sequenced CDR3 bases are TGTGCCAGCTCACCTACACACCTTTCGGCAACTAGCGGGGAGAGGAGCACAGATACG.

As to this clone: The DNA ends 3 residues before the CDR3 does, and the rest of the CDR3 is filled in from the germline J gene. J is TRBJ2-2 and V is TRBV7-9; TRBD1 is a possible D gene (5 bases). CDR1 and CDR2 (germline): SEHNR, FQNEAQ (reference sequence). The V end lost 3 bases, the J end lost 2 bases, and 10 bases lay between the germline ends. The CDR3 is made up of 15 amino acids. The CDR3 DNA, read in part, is TGTGCCAGCAGCTTCGCCAGGGCTAACACCGGGGAG. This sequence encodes CASSFARANTGE. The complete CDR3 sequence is CASSFARANTGELFF.